The 12 T cell receptor beta chains reported below all come from one sample, sequenced in a study of early T cells in non-severe SARS-CoV-2 infection. TCRdb re-called the 5' RACE reads with MiXCR, one entry per CDR3 protein. The table has about 100,000 distinct CDR3 sequences, about an eighth seen once; the top ten hold 6.2%. The sample taken for sequencing was whole blood. These receptor sequences come from an adult who was a healthcare worker with PCR-confirmed SARS-CoV-2 infection or an uninfected control (not recorded which).

This clonotype was counted at least ten times. V and J are TRBV10-3 and TRBJ2-7; D perhaps matches TRBD2 (6 bases). Germline CDR1 is ENHRY and CDR2 is SYGVKD. V was shortened by 6 bases and J by 6 bases, with 21 bases between the two germline ends. The CDR3 has 15 amino acids. CDR3 sequence reads: CAIRSSEGMLREQYF. For the CDR3, the DNA is TGTGCCATCAGGTCTTCGGAGGGTATGCTTCGCGAGCAGTACTTC.

This chain links TRBV6-5 with TRBJ2-1; D may be TRBD2 (5 bases). V gave up 8 bases and J gave up 1 base, with 9 bases separating them. In germline, CDR1 is MNHEY, CDR2 SVGAGI. The CDR3 contains 13 residues. The CDR3 is CASRGFSYNEQFF. The DNA of the CDR3 is TGTGCCAGCCGAGGGTTTTCCTACAATGAGCAGTTCTTC.

This clonotype has ten or more counts. J is TRBJ2-1 and V is TRBV12-3 or TRBV12-4, with no clear D. This CDR3 region has 13 residues. Trimming left V 3 bases short and J 9 bases short, with 12 bases between. CDR3 in DNA: TGTGCCAGCAGTTTTTGGGCGCGGTTTGAGCAGTTCTTC. Translating it yields CASSFWARFEQFF.

This clonotype was detected ten times or more. This chain links TRBV20-1 with TRBJ2-5; TRBD1 matches at 8 bases. The V gene's germline CDR1 is DFQATT and CDR2 SNEGSKA (reference sequence). CDR3 length: 14 amino acids. V gave up 6 bases and J gave up 4 bases; unmatched junction bases: 10. CDR3 sequence: CSARRTGSSETQYF. The CDR3 DNA sequence: TGCAGTGCCCGTAGGACAGGGTCATCAGAGACCCAGTACTTC.

This clonotype was detected only a few times. The chain links TRBV11-2 to TRBJ2-4; the D gene is possibly TRBD2 (6 bases). CDR3 length: 14 amino acids. Germline CDR1 and CDR2: SGHAT and FQNNGV. Trimming stripped 5 bases from V and 9 bases from J, with 17 bases between. The CDR3 DNA reads as TGTGCCAGCAGCCAAGGGCACGGGAGCGGCATTCAGTACTTC. Its protein product is CASSQGHGSGIQYF.

This clonotype appeared a few times. The chain recombines TRBV29-1 with TRBJ2-2; no reliable D call. The CDR3 extends over 12 amino acids. V lost 4 bases and J lost 5, with 8 bases in between. From germline, CDR1 is SQVTM and CDR2 ANQGSEA. For the CDR3, the DNA is TGCAGCGTTGCCTACCGAACCGGGGAGCTGTTTTTT. Residues: CSVAYRTGELFF.

In its sample, this clonotype was seen many times. The V and J genes are TRBV21-1 and TRBJ2-1; the D call TRBD2 from the table was never checked on the DNA. TRBV21-1 is a pseudogene segment. CDR3 length: 17 residues. CDR3 DNA: TGTGCCAGCAGCGAGTTTCCCGGGACTACTTCCTACAATGAGCAGTTCTTC. Its protein is CASSEFPGTTSYNEQFF.

This clonotype has at least ten counts. This chain uses TRBV11-2 with TRBJ2-7; TRBD1 agrees at 11 bases. Germline V gene data show CDR1 as SGHAT and CDR2 as FQNNGV. The CDR3 is made up of 14 amino acids. V was clipped by 3 bases and J by 6 bases; unmatched bases: 4. CDR3 DNA sequence: TGTGCCAGCAGCTTGATTGGGACAGGGGGCGAGCAGTACTTC. It encodes CASSLIGTGGEQYF.

This clonotype was seen at least ten times. The rearrangement uses TRBV5-1 and TRBJ2-7, with a weak D call TRBD1 (5 bases). Germline loops: CDR1 SGHRS, CDR2 YFSETQ. CDR3 size: 14 residues. With 0 bases removed from V and 4 bases from J, the gap between germline ends came to 11 bases. The chain's CDR3 is CASSLGQGRYEQYF. The CDR3 DNA reads as TGCGCCAGCAGCTTGGGGCAGGGTCGATACGAGCAGTACTTC.

This clonotype showed up many times. The J gene is TRBJ2-2, the V gene TRBV11-2; perhaps TRBD2 as D (6 bases). The CDR3 extends over 15 amino acids. Germline V gene data show CDR1 as SGHAT and CDR2 as FQNNGV. Trimming removed 8 bases from V and 3 bases from J, with 16 bases in between. CDR3 nucleotides: TGTGCCAGCCTTCGCCGGGGGTGGGACACCGGGGAGCTGTTTTTT. It encodes CASLRRGWDTGELFF.

The chain couples TRBV9 to TRBJ2-7; D gene uncertain. The V gene lost 4 bases and the J gene lost 2 bases, with 13 bases spanning the gap. This CDR3 comprises 14 residues. The germline gives CDR1 SGDLS, CDR2 YYNGEE. CDR3 nucleotide sequence: TGTGCCAGCAGCCCCACAACGTCGCCCTACGAGCAGTACTTC. Protein sequence: CASSPTTSPYEQYF.

This clonotype came up many times. The rearrangement joins TRBV20-1 to TRBJ2-7; 9 bases are a match to TRBD1. The germline CDR1 and CDR2 sequences are DFQATT and SNEGSKA (reference sequence). The ends lost 3 bases at V and 3 bases at J; junction bases unmatched: 9. This CDR3 comprises 15 residues. The CDR3 nucleotides read TGCAGTGCTAGTGTCCCGAGACAGGGGGACTACGAGCAGTACTTC. It specifies CSASVPRQGDYEQYF.